This T cell receptor beta chain was obtained from a study of blood T cell repertoires in COVID-19. Seattle patients were enrolled while actively infected and followed longitudinally. Assay used: immunoSEQ multiplex PCR; TCRdb lists only in-frame clones, some missing. The sample lists some 170,000 clones, roughly 93% occurring once. This CDR3 spans 15 amino acids. The germline gives CDR1 KGHSH, CDR2 LQKENI. V shed 1 base and J 4 bases; nucleotides not matched to a gene: 4. Sequencing input: peripheral blood. This sequence was found in a woman aged 60-75 years with COVID-19, enrolled during active disease. The chain uses TRBV18 and TRBJ2-7; 10 nucleotides line up with TRBD1. CDR3 nucleotides: TGTGCCAGCTCACCACTCGGGACAGGGGAGTACGAGCAGTACTTC. Translation gives CASSPLGTGEYEQYF.